Listed here are 7 T cell receptor beta chains from one sample, sequenced in a study of technical replicates of blood from a handful of donors. The repertoire was sequenced with immunoSEQ multiplex PCR; TCRdb's copy has only in-frame clones and lacks some. The data contain about 72,000 clones, roughly 90% of them singletons. Sequenced input: T cells isolated from PBMCs. These receptor sequences come from a human donor in good health.

The genes are TRBV2 and TRBJ2-5; D might be TRBD2 (6 bases). V lost 8 bases to trimming and J lost 3 bases, with 10 bases between them. This CDR3 contains 12 residues. Germline V gene data show CDR1 as SNHLY and CDR2 as FYNNEI. The DNA for the CDR3 is TGTGCCAGCGGAGGCGGGGAAGAGACCCAGTACTTC. Protein: CASGGGEETQYF.

This chain uses TRBV27 with TRBJ1-1; possible D gene TRBD1, 6 bases. V was shortened by 5 bases and J by 7 bases, with 14 bases between the two germline ends. CDR3 length equals 13 residues. The germline V gene has CDR1 MNHEY and CDR2 SMNVEV (reference sequence). The CDR3 loop reads CASSPTGTYEAFF. The CDR3 nucleotides are TGTGCCAGCAGTCCAACCGGGACATATGAAGCTTTCTTT.

This chain joins TRBV10-3 and TRBJ2-7, with D tentatively TRBD2 (6 bases). This CDR3 is built from 15 residues. Trimming took off 6 bases at V and 6 bases at J, with 21 bases between the two ends. CDR1 is ENHRY, CDR2 SYGVKD, per germline. Here the CDR3 reads CAIRVNEAGPPEQYF. Here the CDR3 DNA reads TGTGCCATCAGGGTCAACGAGGCGGGACCCCCCGAGCAGTACTTC.

V is TRBV7-9 and J is TRBJ1-1; D unresolved. The V gene lost 5 bases and the J gene lost 1 base, with 11 bases spanning the gap. The V gene's germline CDR1 is SEHNR and CDR2 FQNEAQ (reference sequence). This CDR3 has 14 residues. CDR3 region: CASSLPSSNTEAFF. CDR3 sequence (DNA): TGTGCCAGCAGCCTCCCTTCTTCGAACACTGAAGCTTTCTTT.

The chain recombines TRBV5-1 with TRBJ1-3; a possible D gene is TRBD1 (5 bases). Germline assignment: CDR1 SGHRS and CDR2 YFSETQ. The CDR3 consists of 15 residues. The V end was cut by 1 base, the J end by 3 bases, with 11 bases between. DNA of the CDR3: TGCGCCAGCAGCTTGAATGGGGCCGGTGGAAACACCATATATTTT. Translation: CASSLNGAGGNTIYF.

This clone was recorded once. The rearrangement uses TRBV6-5 and TRBJ1-1; no clear D gene. With 0 bases removed from V and 6 bases from J, the gap between germline ends came to 17 bases. Germline CDR1 and CDR2: MNHEY and SVGAGI. The CDR3 runs to 16 residues. The CDR3 sequence: CASSYSIVRQRAEAFF. CDR3 sequence (DNA): TGTGCCAGCAGTTACTCGATTGTTAGGCAGAGGGCTGAAGCTTTCTTT.

The chain joins TRBV19 to TRBJ2-2, with 10 positions matching TRBD1. CDR1 and CDR2 (germline): LNHDA, SQIVND (reference sequence). There are 14 residues in the CDR3. Trimming took 5 bases from V and 9 from J; bases not matched to a gene: 6. The CDR3 sequence is CASSSGTGDRELFF. The CDR3 coding sequence is TGTGCCAGTAGTTCCGGGACAGGGGACCGGGAGCTGTTTTTT.